The sequence of this T cell receptor (beta chain) was determined in a study of CD8+ T cells in alopecia areata. On the study more broadly: Tofacitinib was taken orally by treated patients, and the dose was 5 to 10 mg twice daily.

Reverse transcribed after extraction, RNA yielded cDNA as the sequencing template. This table comes from immunoSEQ multiplex PCR, and its TCRdb copy is limited to in-frame clones, with some not included. Here the sample spans over 150,000 clones, about 60% being singletons. This clone was observed a few times. Alopecia areata patients provided lesional scalp punch biopsies and peripheral blood, both collected for the study. Isolation of CD4+ and CD8+ T cells from PBMCs was achieved by sorting. The TCR was taken from a human donor with alopecia areata. Sequenced material: CD4+ T cells sorted from blood, taken at week 0.

CDR3 sequence: CASRPDSYSNQPQHF. DNA for the CDR3: TGCGCCAGCAGACCTGACAGTTATAGCAATCAGCCCCAGCATTTT. V usage is TRBV5-1 and J usage is TRBJ1-5, with a weak D call TRBD1 (5 bases). V was cut by 5 bases and J by 0 bases, with 12 bases left in between. This CDR3 has 15 amino acids. CDR1 is SGHRS, CDR2 YFSETQ, per germline.